Following are 2 T cell receptor beta chains from one sample sequenced in a study of breast tumors, draining lymph nodes, adjacent tissues. The lymph nodes were axillary draining lymph nodes from breast cancer patients. TCRdb re-analysed the multiplex PCR reads in MiXCR, keeping a single row per CDR3 protein. The sample records some 150,000 distinct CDR3 sequences, about a fifth being singletons. The specimen sequenced was axillary lymph node tissue. The origin of the receptors is a female donor with breast cancer. Some clones in this sample may be carry-over from other donors' samples.

This clonotype was counted many times. CDR3 DNA sequence: TGTGCCAGCAGCCAAAGACAGGGCACGGCGACGCAGTACTTC. Its translation is CASSQRQGTATQYF. The chain links TRBV16 to TRBJ2-7; 7 bases agree with TRBD1. CDR1 and CDR2 from the germline V gene are KGHSY and FQNENV. The CDR3 is 14 residues long. J gave up 9 bases and V 2 bases, and 10 bases lay outside the gene matches.

The chain links TRBV30 to TRBJ1-5; D possibly corresponds to TRBD1 (6 bases). The CDR3 has 15 residues. Between the trimmed V and J ends, which lost 2 bases and 1 base, there was a span of 12 bases. The V gene's germline CDR1 is GTSNPN and CDR2 SVGIG (reference sequence). CDR3 coding DNA: TGTGCCTGGAGTTCATTGGGGACAAGCAATCAGCCCCAGCATTTT. Its protein product is CAWSSLGTSNQPQHF.